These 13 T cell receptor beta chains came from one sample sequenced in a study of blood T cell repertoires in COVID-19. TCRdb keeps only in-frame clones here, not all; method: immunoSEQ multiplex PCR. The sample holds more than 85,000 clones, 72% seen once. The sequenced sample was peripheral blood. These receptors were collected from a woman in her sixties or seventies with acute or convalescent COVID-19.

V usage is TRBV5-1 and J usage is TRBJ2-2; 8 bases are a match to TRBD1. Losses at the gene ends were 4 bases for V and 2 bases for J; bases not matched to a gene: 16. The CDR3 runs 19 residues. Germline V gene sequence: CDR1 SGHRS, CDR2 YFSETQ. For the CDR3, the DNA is TGCGCCAGCAGCCCGCTCTTTAATGGACAGGGTATAAACACCGGGGAGCTGTTTTTT. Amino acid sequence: CASSPLFNGQGINTGELFF.

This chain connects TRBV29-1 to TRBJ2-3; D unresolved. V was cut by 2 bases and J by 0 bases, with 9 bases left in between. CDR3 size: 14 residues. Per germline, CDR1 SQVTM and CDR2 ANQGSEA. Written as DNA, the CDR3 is TGCAGCGTTGAAAGAGTACCTAGCACAGATACGCAGTATTTT. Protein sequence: CSVERVPSTDTQYF.

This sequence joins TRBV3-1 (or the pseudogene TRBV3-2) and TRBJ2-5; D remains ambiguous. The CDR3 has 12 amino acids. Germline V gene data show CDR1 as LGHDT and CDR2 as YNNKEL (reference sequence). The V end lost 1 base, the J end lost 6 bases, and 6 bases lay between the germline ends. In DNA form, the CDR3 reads TGTGCCAGCAGCCAAGCTAGGCAGACCCAGTACTTC. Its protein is CASSQARQTQYF.

The CDR3 reads CASSLDRGEDEQYF. In nucleotides, the CDR3 is TGCGCCAGCAGCTTGGACAGGGGGGAGGACGAGCAGTACTTC. The V call is TRBV5-1, the J call TRBJ2-7, with 8 bases fitting TRBD1. This CDR3 is 14 amino acids long. After removal of 0 bases from V and 5 bases from J, the junction contained 4 bases not matched to a gene. Germline V gene sequence: CDR1 SGHRS, CDR2 YFSETQ.

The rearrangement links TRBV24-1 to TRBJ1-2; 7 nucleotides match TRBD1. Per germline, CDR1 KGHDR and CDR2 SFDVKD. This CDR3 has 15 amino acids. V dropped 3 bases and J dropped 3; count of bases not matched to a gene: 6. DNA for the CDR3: TGTGCCACCAGTGATAGGAGGGGGCGAGACTATGGCTACACCTTC. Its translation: CATSDRRGRDYGYTF.

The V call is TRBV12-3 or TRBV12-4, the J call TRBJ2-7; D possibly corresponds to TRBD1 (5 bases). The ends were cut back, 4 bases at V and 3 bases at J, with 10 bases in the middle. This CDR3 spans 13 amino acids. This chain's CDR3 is CASSWTPYYEQYF. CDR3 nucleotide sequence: TGTGCCAGCAGTTGGACACCTTACTACGAGCAGTACTTC.

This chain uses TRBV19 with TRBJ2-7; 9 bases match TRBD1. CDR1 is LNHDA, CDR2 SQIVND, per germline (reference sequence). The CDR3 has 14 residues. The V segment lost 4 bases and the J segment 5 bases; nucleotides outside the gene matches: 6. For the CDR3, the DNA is TGTGCCAGTAGTACACCGGACAGGGGTAACGAGCAGTACTTC. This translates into CASSTPDRGNEQYF.

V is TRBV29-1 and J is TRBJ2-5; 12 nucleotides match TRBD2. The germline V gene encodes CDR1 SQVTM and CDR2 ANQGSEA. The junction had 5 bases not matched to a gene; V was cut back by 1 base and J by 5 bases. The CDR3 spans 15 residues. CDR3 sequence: CSVEVSTSGGETQYF. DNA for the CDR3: TGCAGCGTTGAAGTCTCGACTAGCGGGGGCGAGACCCAGTACTTC. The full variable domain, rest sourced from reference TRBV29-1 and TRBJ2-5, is SAVISQKPSRDICQRGTSLTIQCQVDSQVTMMFWYRQQPGQSLTLIATANQGSEATYESGFVIDKFPISRPNLTFSTLTVSNMSPEDSSIYLCSVEVSTSGGETQYFGPGTRLLVL.

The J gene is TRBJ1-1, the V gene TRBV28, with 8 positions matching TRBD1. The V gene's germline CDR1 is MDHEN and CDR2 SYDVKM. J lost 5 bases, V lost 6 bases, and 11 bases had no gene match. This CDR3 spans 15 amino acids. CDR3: CASSQIRGLTTEAFF. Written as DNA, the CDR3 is TGTGCCAGCAGCCAAATCAGGGGGCTAACTACTGAAGCTTTCTTT.

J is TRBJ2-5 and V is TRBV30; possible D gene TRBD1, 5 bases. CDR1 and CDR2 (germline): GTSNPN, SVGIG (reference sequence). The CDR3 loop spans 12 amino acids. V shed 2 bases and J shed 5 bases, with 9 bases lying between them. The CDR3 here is CAWSSGRETQYF. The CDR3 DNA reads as TGTGCCTGGAGTTCAGGGCGCGAGACCCAGTACTTC.

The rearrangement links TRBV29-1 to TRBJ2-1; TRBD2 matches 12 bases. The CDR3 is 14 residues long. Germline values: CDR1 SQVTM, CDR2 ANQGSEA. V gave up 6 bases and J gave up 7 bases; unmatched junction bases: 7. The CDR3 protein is CSVRTSGTGNEQFF. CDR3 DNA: TGCAGCGTCCGGACTAGCGGGACGGGGAATGAGCAGTTCTTC.

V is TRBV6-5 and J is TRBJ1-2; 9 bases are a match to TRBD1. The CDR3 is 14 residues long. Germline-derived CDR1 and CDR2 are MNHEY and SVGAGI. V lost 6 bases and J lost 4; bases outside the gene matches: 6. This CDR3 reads CASSRGTGSYGYTF. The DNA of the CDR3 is TGTGCCAGCAGCCGAGGGACAGGGAGCTATGGCTACACCTTC.

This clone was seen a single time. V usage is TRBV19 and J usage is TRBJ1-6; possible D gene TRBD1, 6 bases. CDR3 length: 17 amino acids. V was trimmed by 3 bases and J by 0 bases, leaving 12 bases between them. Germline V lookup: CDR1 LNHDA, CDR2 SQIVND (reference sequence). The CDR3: CASSMDGQSSYNSPLHF. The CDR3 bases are TGTGCCAGTAGTATGGACGGACAGAGCTCCTATAATTCACCCCTCCACTTT.